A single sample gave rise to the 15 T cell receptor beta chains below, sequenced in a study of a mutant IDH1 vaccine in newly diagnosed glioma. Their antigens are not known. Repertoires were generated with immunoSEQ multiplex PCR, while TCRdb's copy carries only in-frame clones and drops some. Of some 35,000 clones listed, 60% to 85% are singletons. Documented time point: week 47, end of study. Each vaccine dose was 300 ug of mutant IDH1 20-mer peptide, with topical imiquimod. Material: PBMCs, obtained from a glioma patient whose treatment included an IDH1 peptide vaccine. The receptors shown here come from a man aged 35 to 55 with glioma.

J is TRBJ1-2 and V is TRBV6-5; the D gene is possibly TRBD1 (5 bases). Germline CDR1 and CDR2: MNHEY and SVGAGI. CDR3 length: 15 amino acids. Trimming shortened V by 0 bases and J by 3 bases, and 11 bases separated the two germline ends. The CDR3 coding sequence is TGTGCCAGCAGTTACTCCCGATGGGGGGACTATGGCTACACCTTC. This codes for CASSYSRWGDYGYTF.

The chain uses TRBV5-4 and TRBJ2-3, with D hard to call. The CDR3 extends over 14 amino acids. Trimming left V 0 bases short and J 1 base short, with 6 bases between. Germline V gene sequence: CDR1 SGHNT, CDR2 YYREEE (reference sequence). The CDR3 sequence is CASSLDFGTDTQYF. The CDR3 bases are TGTGCCAGCAGCTTGGACTTCGGCACAGATACGCAGTATTTT.

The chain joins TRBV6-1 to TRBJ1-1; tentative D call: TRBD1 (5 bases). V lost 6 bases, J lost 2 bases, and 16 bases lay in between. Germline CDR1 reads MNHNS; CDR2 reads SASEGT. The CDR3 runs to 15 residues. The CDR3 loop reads CASRTIQDLNTEAFF. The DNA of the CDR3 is TGTGCCAGCAGGACCATACAGGACCTAAACACTGAAGCTTTCTTT.

The CDR3 loop reads CASSLAGGAVYEQYF. The CDR3, as DNA: TGTGCCAGCAGCTTAGCGGGGGGCGCGGTTTACGAGCAGTACTTC. V is TRBV11-1 and J is TRBJ2-7; D could derive from TRBD1 or TRBD2 (6 bases each). V lost 0 bases, J lost 4 bases, and 13 bases lay in between. Germline CDR1 is SGHAT and CDR2 is FQDESV (reference sequence). CDR3 length equals 15 residues. The variable domain in full, with the rest retrieved from reference TRBV11-1 and TRBJ2-7, is EAEVAQSPRYKITEKSQAVAFWCDPISGHATLYWYRQILGQGPELLVQFQDESVVDDSQLPKDRFSAERLKGVDSTLKIQPAELGDSAMYLCASSLAGGAVYEQYFGPGTRLTVT.

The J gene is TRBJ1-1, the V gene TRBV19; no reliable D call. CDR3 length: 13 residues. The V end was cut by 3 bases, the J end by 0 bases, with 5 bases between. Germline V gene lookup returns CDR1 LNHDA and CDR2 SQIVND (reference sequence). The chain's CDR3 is CASSISVNTEAFF. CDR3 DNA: TGTGCCAGTAGTATTTCAGTGAACACTGAAGCTTTCTTT.

The CDR3 nucleotides are TGTGCCAGCAGCAGTACCGGGACAGCTAAAGAGACCCAGTACTTC. Translated: CASSSTGTAKETQYF. The chain links TRBV25-1 to TRBJ2-5; TRBD1 agrees at 7 bases. Looked up from germline, CDR1 is MGHDK and CDR2 is SYGVNS. This CDR3 region has 15 residues. With 6 bases clipped from V and 3 bases from J, the junction kept 10 bases outside the gene matches.

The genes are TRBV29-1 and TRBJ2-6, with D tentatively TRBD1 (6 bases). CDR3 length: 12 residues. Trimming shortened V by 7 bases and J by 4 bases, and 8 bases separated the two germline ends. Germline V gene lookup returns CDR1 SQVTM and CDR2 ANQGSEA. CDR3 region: CSGGRGANVLTF. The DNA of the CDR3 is TGCAGCGGGGGGCGGGGGGCCAACGTCCTGACTTTC.

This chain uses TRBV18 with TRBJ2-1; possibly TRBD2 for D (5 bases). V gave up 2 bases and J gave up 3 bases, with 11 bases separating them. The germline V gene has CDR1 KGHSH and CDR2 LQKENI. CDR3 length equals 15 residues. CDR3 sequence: CASSPISAIYNEQFF. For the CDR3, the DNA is TGTGCCAGCTCACCAATTAGCGCAATCTACAATGAGCAGTTCTTC. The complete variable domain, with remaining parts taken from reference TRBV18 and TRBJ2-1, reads NAGVMQNPRHLVRRRGQEARLRCSPMKGHSHVYWYRQLPEEGLKFMVYLQKENIIDESGMPKERFSAEFPKEGPSILRIQQVVRGDSAAYFCASSPISAIYNEQFFGPGTRLTVL.

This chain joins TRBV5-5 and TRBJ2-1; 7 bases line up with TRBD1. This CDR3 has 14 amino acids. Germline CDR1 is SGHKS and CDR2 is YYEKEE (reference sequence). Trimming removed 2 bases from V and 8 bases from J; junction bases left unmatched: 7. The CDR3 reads CASSLDRVWDEQFF. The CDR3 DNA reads TGTGCCAGCAGCTTAGACAGGGTATGGGATGAGCAGTTCTTC.

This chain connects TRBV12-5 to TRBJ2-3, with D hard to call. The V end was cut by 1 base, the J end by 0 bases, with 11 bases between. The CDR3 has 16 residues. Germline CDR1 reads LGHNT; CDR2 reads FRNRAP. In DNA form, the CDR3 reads TGTGCTAGTGGTTTGGCCTACAGTGCTAGCACAGATACGCAGTATTTT. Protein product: CASGLAYSASTDTQYF. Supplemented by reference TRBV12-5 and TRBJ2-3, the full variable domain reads DARVTQTPRHKVTEMGQEVTMRCQPILGHNTVFWYRQTMMQGLELLAYFRNRAPLDDSGMPKDRFSAEMPDATLATLKIQPSEPRDSAVYFCASGLAYSASTDTQYFGPGTRLTVL.

Here the CDR3 DNA reads TGTGCCTGGAACACCGGATTATCCCGGGGCTATGGCTACACCTTC. Encoded protein: CAWNTGLSRGYGYTF. The rearrangement uses TRBV30 and TRBJ1-2, with D unclear. The CDR3 loop spans 15 amino acids. Trimming stripped 4 bases from V and 4 bases from J, with 19 bases between. From germline, CDR1 is GTSNPN and CDR2 SVGIG (reference sequence). The whole variable domain, filled in from reference TRBV30 and TRBJ1-2, reads SQTIHQWPATLVQPVGSPLSLECTVEGTSNPNLYWYRQAAGRGLQLLFYSVGIGQISSEVPQNLSASRPQDRQFILSSKKLLLSDSGFYLCAWNTGLSRGYGYTFGSGTRLTVV.

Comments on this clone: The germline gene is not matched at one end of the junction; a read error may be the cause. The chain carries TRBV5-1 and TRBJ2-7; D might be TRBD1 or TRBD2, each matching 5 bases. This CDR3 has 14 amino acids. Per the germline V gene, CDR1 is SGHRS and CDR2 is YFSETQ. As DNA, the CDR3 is TGTGCCAGCAGCTCCCAGGGAGCGCGTATCGAGCAGTACTTC. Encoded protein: CASSSQGARIEQYF.

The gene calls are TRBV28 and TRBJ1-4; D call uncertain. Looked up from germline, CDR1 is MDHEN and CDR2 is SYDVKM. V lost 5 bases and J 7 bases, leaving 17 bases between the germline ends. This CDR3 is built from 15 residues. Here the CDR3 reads CASSPRLAVGEKLFF. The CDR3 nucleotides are TGTGCCAGCAGTCCGAGACTGGCGGTGGGTGAAAAACTGTTTTTT.

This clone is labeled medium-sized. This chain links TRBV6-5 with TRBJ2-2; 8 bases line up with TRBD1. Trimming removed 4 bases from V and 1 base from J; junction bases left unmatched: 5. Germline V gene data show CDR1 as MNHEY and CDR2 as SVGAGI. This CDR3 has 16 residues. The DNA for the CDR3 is TGTGCCAGCAGTTTCTCCGGGACAGGGAACACCGGGGAGCTGTTTTTT. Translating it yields CASSFSGTGNTGELFF.

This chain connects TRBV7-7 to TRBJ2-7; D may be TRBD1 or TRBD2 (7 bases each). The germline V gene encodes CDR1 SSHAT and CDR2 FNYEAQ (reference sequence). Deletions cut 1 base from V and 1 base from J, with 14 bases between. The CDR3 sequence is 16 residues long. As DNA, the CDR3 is TGTGCCAGCAGCTTAGTAGGCAGGGGGGGATCCTACGAGCAGTACGTC. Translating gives CASSLVGRGGSYEQYV.